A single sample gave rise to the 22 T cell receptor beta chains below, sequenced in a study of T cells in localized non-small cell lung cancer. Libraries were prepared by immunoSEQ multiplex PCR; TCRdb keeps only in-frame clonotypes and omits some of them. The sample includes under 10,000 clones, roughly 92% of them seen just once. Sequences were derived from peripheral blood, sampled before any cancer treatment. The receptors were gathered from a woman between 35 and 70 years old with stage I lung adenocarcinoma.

CDR3 residues: CASTAGTGGATLYNEQFF. The DNA of the CDR3 is TGCGCCAGCACCGCCGGGACAGGGGGCGCGACCCTTTACAATGAGCAGTTCTTC. This chain connects TRBV5-1 to TRBJ2-1; 12 nucleotides align to TRBD1. There are 18 residues in the CDR3. Per the germline V gene, CDR1 is SGHRS and CDR2 is YFSETQ. Unmatched junction bases numbered 14, after V lost 6 bases and J lost 4 bases.

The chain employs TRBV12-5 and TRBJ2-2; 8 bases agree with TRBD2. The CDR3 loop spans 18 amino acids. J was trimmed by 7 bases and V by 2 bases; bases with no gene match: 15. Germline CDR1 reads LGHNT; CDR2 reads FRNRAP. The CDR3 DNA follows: TGTGCTAGTGGTTTGAGTTTTAGCGGGAACGCCTTTGGCGGGGAGCTGTTTTTT. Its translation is CASGLSFSGNAFGGELFF.

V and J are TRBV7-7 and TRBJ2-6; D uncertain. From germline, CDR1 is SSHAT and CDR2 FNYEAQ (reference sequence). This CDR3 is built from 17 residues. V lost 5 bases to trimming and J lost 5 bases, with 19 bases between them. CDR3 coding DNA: TGTGCCAGCAGCCCTAGTGGGCCACAAAGTCGGGCCAACGTCCTGACTTTC. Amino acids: CASSPSGPQSRANVLTF.

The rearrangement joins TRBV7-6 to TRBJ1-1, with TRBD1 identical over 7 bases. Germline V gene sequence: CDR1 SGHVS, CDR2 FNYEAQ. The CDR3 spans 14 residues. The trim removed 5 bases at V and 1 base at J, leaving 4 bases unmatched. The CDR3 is CASSLGDRNTEAFF. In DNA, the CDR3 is TGTGCCAGCAGCCTAGGGGACAGGAACACTGAAGCTTTCTTT. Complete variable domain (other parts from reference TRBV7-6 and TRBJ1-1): GAGVSQSPRYKVTKRGQDVALRCDPISGHVSLYWYRQALGQGPEFLTYFNYEAQQDKSGLPNDRFSAERPEGSISTLTIQRTEQRDSAMYRCASSLGDRNTEAFFGQGTRLTVV.

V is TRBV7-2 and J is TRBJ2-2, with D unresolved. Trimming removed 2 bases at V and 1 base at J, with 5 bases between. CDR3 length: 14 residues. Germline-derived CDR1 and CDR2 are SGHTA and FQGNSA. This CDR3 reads CASSLIRNTGELFF. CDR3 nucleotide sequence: TGTGCCAGCAGCTTAATTAGGAACACCGGGGAGCTGTTTTTT.

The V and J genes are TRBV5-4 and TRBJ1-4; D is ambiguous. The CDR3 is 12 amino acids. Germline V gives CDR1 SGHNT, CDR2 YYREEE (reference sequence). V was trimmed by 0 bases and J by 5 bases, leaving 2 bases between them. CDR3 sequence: CASSLGNEKLFF. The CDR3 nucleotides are TGTGCCAGCAGCTTGGGGAATGAAAAACTGTTTTTT.

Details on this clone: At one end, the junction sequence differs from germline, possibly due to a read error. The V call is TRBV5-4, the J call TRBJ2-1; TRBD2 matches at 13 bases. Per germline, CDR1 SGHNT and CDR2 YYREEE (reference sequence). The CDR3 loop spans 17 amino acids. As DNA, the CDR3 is TGTGTCAGCAGCACTGGGACTAGCGGGATGACCTACAATGAGCAGTTCTTC. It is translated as CVSSTGTSGMTYNEQFF.

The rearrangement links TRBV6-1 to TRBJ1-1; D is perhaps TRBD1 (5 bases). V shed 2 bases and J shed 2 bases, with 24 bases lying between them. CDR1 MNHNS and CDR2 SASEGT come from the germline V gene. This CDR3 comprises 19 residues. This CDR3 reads CASSELDTRYLDSNTEAFF. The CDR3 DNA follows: TGTGCCAGCAGTGAACTAGACACACGATACCTAGACAGTAACACTGAAGCTTTCTTT.

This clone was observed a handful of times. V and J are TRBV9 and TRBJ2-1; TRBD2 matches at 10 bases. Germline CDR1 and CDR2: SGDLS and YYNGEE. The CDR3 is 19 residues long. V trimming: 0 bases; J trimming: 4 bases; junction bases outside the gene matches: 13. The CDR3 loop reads CASSVAKASGGPTYNEQFF. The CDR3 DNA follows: TGTGCCAGCAGCGTAGCTAAGGCTAGCGGGGGCCCGACTTACAATGAGCAGTTCTTC.

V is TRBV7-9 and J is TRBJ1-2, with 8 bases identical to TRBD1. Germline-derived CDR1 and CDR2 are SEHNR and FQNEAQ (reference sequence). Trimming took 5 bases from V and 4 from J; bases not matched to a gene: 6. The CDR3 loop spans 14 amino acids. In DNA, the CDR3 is TGTGCCAGCAGCACCGGACAGGGCGGCTATGGCTACACCTTC. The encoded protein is CASSTGQGGYGYTF.

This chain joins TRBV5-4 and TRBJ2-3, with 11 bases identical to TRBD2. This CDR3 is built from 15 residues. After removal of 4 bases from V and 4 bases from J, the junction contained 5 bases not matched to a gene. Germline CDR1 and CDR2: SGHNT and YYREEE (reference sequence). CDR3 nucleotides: TGTGCCAGCAGCCCAGGGACTAGCGGCTCAGATACGCAGTATTTT. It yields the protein CASSPGTSGSDTQYF.

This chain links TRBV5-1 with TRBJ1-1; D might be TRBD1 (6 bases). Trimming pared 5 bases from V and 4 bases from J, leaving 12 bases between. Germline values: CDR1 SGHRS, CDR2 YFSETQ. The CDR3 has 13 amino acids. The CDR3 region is CASRSGGATEAFF. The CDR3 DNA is TGCGCCAGCAGGAGTGGGGGGGCCACTGAAGCTTTCTTT.

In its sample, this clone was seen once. CDR3 residues: CAWSPSTDTQYF. The CDR3 DNA is TGTGCCTGGAGCCCTAGCACAGATACGCAGTATTTT. This sequence joins TRBV30 and TRBJ2-3; no definite D call. The CDR3 covers 12 residues. CDR1 is GTSNPN and CDR2 is SVGIG in the germline V gene (reference sequence). Trimming pared 3 bases from V and 0 bases from J, leaving 4 bases between.

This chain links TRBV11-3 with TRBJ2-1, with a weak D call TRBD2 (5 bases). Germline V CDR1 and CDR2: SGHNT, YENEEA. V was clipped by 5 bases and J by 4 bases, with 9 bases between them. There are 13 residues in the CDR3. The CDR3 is CASSLAMYNEQFF. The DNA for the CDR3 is TGTGCCAGCAGCCTAGCTATGTACAATGAGCAGTTCTTC.

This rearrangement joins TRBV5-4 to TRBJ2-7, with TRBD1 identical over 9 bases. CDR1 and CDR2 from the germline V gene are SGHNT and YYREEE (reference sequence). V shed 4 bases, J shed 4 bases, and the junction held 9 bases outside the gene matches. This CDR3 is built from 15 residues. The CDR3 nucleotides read TGTGCCAGCAGCAAATACCGGGACAGGGCTTACGAGCAGTACTTC. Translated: CASSKYRDRAYEQYF. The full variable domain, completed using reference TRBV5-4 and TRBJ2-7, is ETGVTQSPTHLIKTRGQQVTLRCSSQSGHNTVSWYQQALGQGPQFIFQYYREEENGRGNFPPRFSGLQFPNYSSELNVNALELDDSALYLCASSKYRDRAYEQYFGPGTRLTVT.

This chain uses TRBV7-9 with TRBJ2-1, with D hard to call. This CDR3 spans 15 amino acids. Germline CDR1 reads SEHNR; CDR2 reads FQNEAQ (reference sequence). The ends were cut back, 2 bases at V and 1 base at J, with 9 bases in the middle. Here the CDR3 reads CASSLRGASYNEQFF. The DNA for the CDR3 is TGTGCCAGCAGCTTAAGAGGAGCTTCCTACAATGAGCAGTTCTTC. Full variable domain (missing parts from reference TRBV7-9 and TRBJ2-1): DTGVSQNPRHKITKRGQNVTFRCDPISEHNRLYWYRQTLGQGPEFLTYFQNEAQLEKSRLLSDRFSAERPKGSFSTLEIQRTEQGDSAMYLCASSLRGASYNEQFFGPGTRLTVL.

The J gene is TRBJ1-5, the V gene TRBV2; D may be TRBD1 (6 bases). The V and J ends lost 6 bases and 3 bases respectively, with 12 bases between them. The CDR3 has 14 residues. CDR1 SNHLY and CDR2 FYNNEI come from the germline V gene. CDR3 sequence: CASRRGVDNQPQHF. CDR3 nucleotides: TGTGCCAGCAGGAGGGGGGTGGACAATCAGCCCCAGCATTTT. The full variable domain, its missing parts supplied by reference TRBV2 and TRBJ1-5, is EPEVTQTPSHQVTQMGQEVILRCVPISNHLYFYWYRQILGQKVEFLVSFYNNEISEKSEIFDDQFSVERPDGSNFTLKIRSTKLEDSAMYFCASRRGVDNQPQHFGDGTRLSIL.

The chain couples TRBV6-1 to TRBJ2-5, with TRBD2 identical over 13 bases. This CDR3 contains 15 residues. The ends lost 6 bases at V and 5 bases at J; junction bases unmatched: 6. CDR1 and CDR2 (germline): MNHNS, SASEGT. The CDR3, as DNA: TGTGCCAGCAGGTCGGAGACTAGCGGGAGGGAGACCCAGTACTTC. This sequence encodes CASRSETSGRETQYF.

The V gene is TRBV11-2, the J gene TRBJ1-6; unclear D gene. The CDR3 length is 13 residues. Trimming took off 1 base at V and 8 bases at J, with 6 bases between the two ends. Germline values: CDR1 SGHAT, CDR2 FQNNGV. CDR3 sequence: CASSLGAHSPLHF. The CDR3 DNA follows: TGTGCCAGCAGCTTAGGCGCGCATTCACCCCTCCACTTT.

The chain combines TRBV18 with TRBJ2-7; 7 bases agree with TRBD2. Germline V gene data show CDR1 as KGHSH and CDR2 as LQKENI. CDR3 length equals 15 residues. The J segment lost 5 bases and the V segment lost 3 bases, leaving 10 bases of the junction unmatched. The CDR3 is CASSPTLAANDEQYF. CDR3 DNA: TGTGCCAGCTCACCTACCCTAGCGGCTAACGACGAGCAGTACTTC.

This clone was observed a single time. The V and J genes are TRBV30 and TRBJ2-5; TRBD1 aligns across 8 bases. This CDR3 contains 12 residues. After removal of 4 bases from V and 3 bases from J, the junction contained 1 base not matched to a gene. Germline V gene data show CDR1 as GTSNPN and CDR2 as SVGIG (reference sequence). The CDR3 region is CAWTTGEETQYF. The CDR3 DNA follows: TGTGCCTGGACGACAGGGGAAGAGACCCAGTACTTC.

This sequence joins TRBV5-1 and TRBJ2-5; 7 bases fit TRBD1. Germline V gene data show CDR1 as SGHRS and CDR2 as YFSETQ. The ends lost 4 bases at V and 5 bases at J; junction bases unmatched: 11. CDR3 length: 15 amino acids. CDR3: CASSTEDRFEETQYF. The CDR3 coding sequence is TGCGCCAGCAGCACCGAGGACAGGTTCGAGGAGACCCAGTACTTC.